This T cell receptor (beta chain) was sequenced for a study of a mutant IDH1 vaccine in newly diagnosed glioma. Across the whole study: Beforehand, treatment had been radiotherapy, temozolomide, or both; the majority received both.

Study observations and caveats: Pseudoprogression showed no apparent link to changes in top peripheral T cell clonotypes.

Comments on this clone: Antigen: not known.

Only in-frame clones appear in the TCRdb table, and some are missing; sequencing was by immunoSEQ multiplex PCR. This repertoire shows 40,000 to 45,000 clones, approximately 79% found once; its top ten account for over 15%. CDR1 is SEHNR, CDR2 FQNEAQ, per germline (reference sequence). The CDR3 is 13 amino acids. Germline trimming cut 8 bases from V and 2 bases from J; bases unmatched to any gene: 5. Time point of the sample: week 47, end of study. Doses comprised 300 ug of mutant IDH1 20-mer peptide each, plus topical imiquimod. The patients received vaccinations eight times, in weeks 1, 3, 5, 7, 11, 15, 19 and 23.

Sequenced here: PBMCs, sampled from a glioma patient whose treatment included an IDH1 peptide vaccine. This clonotype was obtained from a man between 18 and 35 years old with glioma. Some clones in this sample may be carry-over from other donors' samples. The chain carries TRBV7-9 and TRBJ2-5; 7 nucleotides line up with TRBD2. The CDR3 protein is CASRPGGQETQYF. The CDR3 DNA reads TGTGCCAGCCGCCCGGGGGGTCAAGAGACCCAGTACTTC.